These 11 T cell receptor beta chains originate from one sample sequenced in a study of T cell responses to AZD1222 COVID-19 vaccine. Only in-frame clones appear in the TCRdb table, and some are missing; sequencing was by immunoSEQ multiplex PCR. The data contain about 94,000 clones, nearly 90% of them singletons. Source: peripheral blood, taken on day 0 of AZD1222 vaccination. The receptor set was obtained from an adult in good health.

J is TRBJ1-1 and V is TRBV7-9; D is unresolved. Trimming took off 1 base at V and 2 bases at J, with 8 bases between the two ends. The CDR3 length is 14 residues. From germline, CDR1 is SEHNR and CDR2 FQNEAQ (reference sequence). CDR3 protein: CASSLVVENTEAFF. CDR3 in DNA: TGTGCCAGCAGCTTAGTAGTGGAAAACACTGAAGCTTTCTTT.

The chain joins TRBV4-1 to TRBJ1-1, with D tentatively TRBD1 (6 bases). The CDR3 has 17 residues. V lost 4 bases, J lost 10 bases, and 28 bases lay in between. CDR1 is MGHRA and CDR2 is YSYEKL in the germline V gene. Written as DNA, the CDR3 is TGCGCCAGCAGCCCCACCCTTTACCGCGAGAAAGGGGGGGGAGCTTTCTTT. Its protein product is CASSPTLYREKGGGAFF.

This clone was found a few times. The gene calls are TRBV4-3 and TRBJ2-1; the D gene is possibly TRBD2 (7 bases). The germline V gene encodes CDR1 LGHNA and CDR2 YSLEER. Trimming removed 0 bases at V and 7 bases at J, with 19 bases between. The CDR3 extends over 17 amino acids. CDR3 amino acids: CASSQDWAGASRNEQFF. The CDR3, as DNA: TGCGCCAGCAGCCAAGATTGGGCGGGGGCCTCTCGGAATGAGCAGTTCTTC.

The genes are TRBV5-5 and TRBJ1-5, with 7 bases that match TRBD1. Trimming cost V 4 bases and J 0 bases; bases outside gene matches: 7. This CDR3 is 16 amino acids long. Germline CDR1 and CDR2: SGHKS and YYEKEE (reference sequence). DNA of the CDR3: TGTGCCAGCAGCCTGGCAGGGACAGATAGCAATCAGCCCCAGCATTTT. It codes for CASSLAGTDSNQPQHF.

The sample holds one count of this clone. The V gene is TRBV4-1, the J gene TRBJ2-4; D possibly matches TRBD1 or TRBD2 (5 bases each). Germline CDR1 reads MGHRA; CDR2 reads YSYEKL. Trimming shortened V by 1 base and J by 0 bases, and 16 bases separated the two germline ends. The CDR3 spans 18 residues. The chain's CDR3 is CASSQGGWAGIAKNIQYF. The CDR3 DNA sequence: TGCGCCAGCAGCCAAGGGGGGTGGGCAGGAATAGCCAAAAACATTCAGTACTTC.

As concerns this clone: The identical CDR3 is also encoded by other nucleotide sequences in the sample. V and J are TRBV7-2 and TRBJ2-7; D gene unclear. This CDR3 is 11 amino acids long. The V and J ends lost 5 bases and 2 bases respectively, with 4 bases between them. CDR1 is SGHTA, CDR2 FQGNSA, per germline. The CDR3 coding sequence is TGTGCCAGCAGCCCCGCCTACGAGCAGTACTTC. Translated, it gives CASSPAYEQYF.

The chain employs TRBV7-3 and TRBJ2-3; 8 bases map to TRBD1. The germline gives CDR1 SGHTA, CDR2 FQGTGA. This CDR3 is built from 13 residues. V dropped 8 bases and J dropped 6; count of bases not matched to a gene: 7. CDR3 loop: CASSSQGADTQYF. The CDR3 coding sequence is TGTGCCAGCTCCTCTCAGGGGGCTGATACGCAGTATTTT.

The chain joins TRBV3-1 (or the pseudogene TRBV3-2) to TRBJ1-2; D ambiguous. The CDR3 length is 14 residues. V was clipped by 0 bases and J by 12 bases, with 17 bases between them. Germline values: CDR1 LGHDT, CDR2 YNNKEL (reference sequence). The CDR3 reads CASSQDHSSVWHTF. DNA of the CDR3: TGTGCCAGCAGCCAAGACCACAGTTCGGTCTGGCACACCTTC.

This clone was seen once. The J gene is TRBJ1-5, the V gene TRBV19, with D tentatively TRBD1 (5 bases). Germline V gene data show CDR1 as LNHDA and CDR2 as SQIVND (reference sequence). Trimming left V 3 bases short and J 0 bases short, with 12 bases between. CDR3 size: 16 residues. CDR3 in DNA: TGTGCCAGTAGTATGGGCCGGCAGGGTAGCAATCAGCCCCAGCATTTT. Translation gives CASSMGRQGSNQPQHF.

J is TRBJ2-3 and V is TRBV6-2 or TRBV6-3, with D unresolved. V dropped 0 bases and J dropped 2 bases, with 6 bases sitting between them. Germline CDR1 MNHEY, CDR2 SVGEGT. This CDR3 is built from 14 residues. The CDR3 sequence: CASSYSAVTDTQYF. In DNA form, the CDR3 reads TGTGCCAGCAGTTACTCGGCCGTCACAGATACGCAGTATTTT.

The chain is built from TRBV15 and TRBJ1-5, with a possible D match to TRBD1 (5 bases). The CDR3 totals 15 residues. CDR1 is LNHNV, CDR2 YYDKDF, per germline (reference sequence). V lost 7 bases, J lost 5 bases, and 18 bases lay in between. As DNA, the CDR3 is TGTGCCACCACCCAGGGTAGCCTTCTCTATCAGCCCCAGCATTTT. Translation: CATTQGSLLYQPQHF.